This entry features one TCR beta chain sequence. The antigen is undetermined. No conserved phenylalanine or tryptophan is present at the end of the CDR3, so a read error is the likely explanation. This specimen comes from a study of T cells in Graves' hyperthyroidism and ophthalmopathy. RNA transcripts were the template for amplifying TCR beta CDR3 regions. In the first-round RT-PCR of the TCR CDR3, the HTBI primer set was used. TCRdb redid the calling of the multiplex PCR reads with MiXCR, one entry per CDR3 protein. The table lists about 420,000 distinct CDR3 sequences, roughly 15% of them singletons. Investigators excluded patients with uncontrolled infection, other autoimmune disease, pregnancy or lactation. 10 ml of fresh peripheral blood supplied the PBMCs. Study observations and caveats: Appearing also in blood were most of the thyroid clonotypes expanded above 0.001. Model output signaled ophthalmopathy a median around 5.9 months ahead of onset.

J was trimmed by 4 bases and V by 11 bases; bases with no gene match: 10. The CDR3 covers 14 residues. Germline-derived CDR1 and CDR2 are LNHDA and SQIVND (reference sequence). The chain couples TRBV19 to TRBJ1-2; 10 positions match TRBD1. Material for sequencing was blood. This sequence was found in a woman younger than 30 with Graves' hyperthyroidism. CDR3 DNA sequence: TGTGCCGCTCACGGGACAGGGGTTCCCTATGGCTACACCCTC. It specifies CAAHGTGVPYGYTL.